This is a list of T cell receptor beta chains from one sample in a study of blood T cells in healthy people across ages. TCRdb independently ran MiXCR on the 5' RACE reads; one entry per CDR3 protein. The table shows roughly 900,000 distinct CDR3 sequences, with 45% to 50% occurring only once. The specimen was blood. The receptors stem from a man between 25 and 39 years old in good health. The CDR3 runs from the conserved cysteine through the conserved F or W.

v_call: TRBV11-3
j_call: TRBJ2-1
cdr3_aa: CASSLGTSGGTFF

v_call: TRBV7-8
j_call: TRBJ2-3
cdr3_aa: CASSLRSGGALPDTQYF

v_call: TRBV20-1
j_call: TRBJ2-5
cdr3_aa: CTVRGLAGLETQYF

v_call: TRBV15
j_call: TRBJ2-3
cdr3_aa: CATSRGVKAGTQYF

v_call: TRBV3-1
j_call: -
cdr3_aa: CASSRQGLEQYF

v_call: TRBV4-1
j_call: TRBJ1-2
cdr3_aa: CASSQDSMGRYGYTF

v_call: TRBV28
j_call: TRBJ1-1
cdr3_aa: CASRARRQGRTEAFF

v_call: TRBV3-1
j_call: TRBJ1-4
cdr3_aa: CASSQEQGGREKLFF

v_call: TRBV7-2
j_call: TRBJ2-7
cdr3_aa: CASSLGTQVSYEQYF

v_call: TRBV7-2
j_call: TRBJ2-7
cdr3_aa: CASSLGGTLGEQYF

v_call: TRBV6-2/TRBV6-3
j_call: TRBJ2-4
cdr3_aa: CASSSSPGTAKNIQYF

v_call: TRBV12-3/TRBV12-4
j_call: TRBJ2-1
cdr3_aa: CASSGDHNEQFF

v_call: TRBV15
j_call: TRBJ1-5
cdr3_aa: CATSSWGEQSEPQHF

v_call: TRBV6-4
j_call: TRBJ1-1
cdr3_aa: CASSEDRYSEAFF

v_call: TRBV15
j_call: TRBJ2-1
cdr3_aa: CATSRDPLSVHNEQFF

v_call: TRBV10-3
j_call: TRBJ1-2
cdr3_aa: CAISPLDSNYGYTF

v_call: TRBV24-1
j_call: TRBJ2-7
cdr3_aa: CATSNGYSYEQYF

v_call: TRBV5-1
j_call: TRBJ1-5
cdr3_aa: CASRPRGQASETQPQHF

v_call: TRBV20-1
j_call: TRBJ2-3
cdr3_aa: CSAGTRDTGGGTDTQYF

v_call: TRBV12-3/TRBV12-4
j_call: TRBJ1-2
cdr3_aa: CASSLLRTEGYTF

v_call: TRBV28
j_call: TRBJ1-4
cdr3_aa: CASSSTREKLFF

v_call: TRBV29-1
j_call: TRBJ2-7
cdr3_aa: CSAPGQIRNEQYF

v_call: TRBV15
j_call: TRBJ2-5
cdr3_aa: CATSRELTGAAETQYF

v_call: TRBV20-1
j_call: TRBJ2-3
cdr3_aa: CSASPASGFTDTQYF

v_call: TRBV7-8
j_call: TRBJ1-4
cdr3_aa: CATSRGRTNEKLFF

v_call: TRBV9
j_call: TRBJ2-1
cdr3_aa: CASGESLSYNEQFF

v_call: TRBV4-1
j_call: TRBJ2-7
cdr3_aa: CASSHPGQAFYEQYF

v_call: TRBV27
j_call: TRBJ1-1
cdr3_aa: CASTRGQGGSEAFF

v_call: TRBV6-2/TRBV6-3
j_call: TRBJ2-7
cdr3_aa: CASVADGHEQYF

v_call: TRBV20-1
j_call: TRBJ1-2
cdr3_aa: CSAPSAGLYGYTF

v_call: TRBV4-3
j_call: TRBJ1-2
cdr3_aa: CASSQDLVQAGSYGYTF

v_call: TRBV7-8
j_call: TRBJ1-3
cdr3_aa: CATARAGYSGNTIYF

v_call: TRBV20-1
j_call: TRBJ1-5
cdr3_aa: CSAVDRRLSNQPQHF

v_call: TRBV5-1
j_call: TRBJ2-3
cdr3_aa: CASSLGDRTTDTQYF

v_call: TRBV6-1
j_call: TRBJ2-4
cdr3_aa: CASTREPNIQYF

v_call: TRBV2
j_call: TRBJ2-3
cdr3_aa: CASTGEGVGDTQYF

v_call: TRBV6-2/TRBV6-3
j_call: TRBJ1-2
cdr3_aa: CASSYPAGDGGYTF

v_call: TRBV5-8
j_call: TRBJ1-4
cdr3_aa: CASSLEPSEEKLFF

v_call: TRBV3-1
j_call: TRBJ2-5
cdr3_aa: CASSQGGTSGVKETQYF

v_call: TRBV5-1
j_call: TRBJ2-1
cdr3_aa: CASSPTPQGDYNEQFF

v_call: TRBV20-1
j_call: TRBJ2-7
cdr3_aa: CSAKATVEYEQYF

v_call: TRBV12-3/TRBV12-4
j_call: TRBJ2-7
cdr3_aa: CASSLAPGPNHEQYF